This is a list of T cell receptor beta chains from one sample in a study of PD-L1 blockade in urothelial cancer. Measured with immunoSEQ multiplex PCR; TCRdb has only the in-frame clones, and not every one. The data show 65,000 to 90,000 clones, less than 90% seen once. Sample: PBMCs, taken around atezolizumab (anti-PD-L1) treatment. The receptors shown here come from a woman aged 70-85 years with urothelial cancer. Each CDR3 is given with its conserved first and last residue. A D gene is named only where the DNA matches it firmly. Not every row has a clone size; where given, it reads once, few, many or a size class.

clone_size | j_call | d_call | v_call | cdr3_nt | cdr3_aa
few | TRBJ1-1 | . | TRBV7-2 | TGTGCCAGCAGCTTAACAGGGAACACTGAAGCTTTCTTT | CASSLTGNTEAFF
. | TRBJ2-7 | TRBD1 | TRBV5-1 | TGCGCCAGCAGCACGGGACAGGCCGCCGGTTACTACGAGCAGTACTTC | CASSTGQAAGYYEQYF
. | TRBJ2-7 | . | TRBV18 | TGTGCCAGCTCGACAGGATCCTACGAGCAGTACTTC | CASSTGSYEQYF
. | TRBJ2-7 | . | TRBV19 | TGTGCCAGTAGTATGGGCTTAGCGTACGAGCAGTACTTC | CASSMGLAYEQYF
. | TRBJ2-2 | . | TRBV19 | TGTGCCAGTAAGACAGTAGATTCGAACACCGGGGAGCTGTTTTTT | CASKTVDSNTGELFF
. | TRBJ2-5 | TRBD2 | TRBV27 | TGTGCCAGCAGTGGGGGTGCGGGAGCCTACCAAGAGACCCAGTACTTC | CASSGGAGAYQETQYF
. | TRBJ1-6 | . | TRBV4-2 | TGTGCCAGCAGCCAAGATGCGCTAGGTGGGTACTCACCCCTCCACTTT | CASSQDALGGYSPLHF
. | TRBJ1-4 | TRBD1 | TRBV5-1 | TGCGCCAGCAGCTTGGAACCGACAGGGGTTGGTGAAAAACTGTTTTTT | CASSLEPTGVGEKLFF
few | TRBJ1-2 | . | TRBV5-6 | TGTGCCAGCAGCTTGGTTGGGGCGTCTGGCTACACCTTC | CASSLVGASGYTF
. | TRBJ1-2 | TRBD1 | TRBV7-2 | TGTGCCAGCAGCTTAGACAGGGGGCTAGGAGGCTACACCTTC | CASSLDRGLGGYTF
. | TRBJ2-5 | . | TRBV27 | TGTGCCAGCAGTTTATCAGGGACATGGGGAAAAGGGACCCAGTACTTC | CASSLSGTWGKGTQYF
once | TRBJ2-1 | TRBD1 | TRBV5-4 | TGTGCCAGCAGCCGTGTCCCGGGACAGGGGACGCAGTTCTTC | CASSRVPGQGTQFF
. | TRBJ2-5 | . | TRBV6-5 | TGTGCCAGCAGTTACTCGGAGGGAGGAGTGTGGACCCAGTACTTC | CASSYSEGGVWTQYF
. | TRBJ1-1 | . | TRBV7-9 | TGTGCCAGCAGCTTAGATGTGGTAGCTGAAGCTTTCTTT | CASSLDVVAEAFF
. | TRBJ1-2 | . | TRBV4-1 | TGCGCCAGCAGCCAGAGTAACTATGGCTACACCTTC | CASSQSNYGYTF
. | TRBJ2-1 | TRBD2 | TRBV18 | TGTGCCAGCTCAAATCTGAGCGGGAGTTTCTCCTACAATGAGCAGTTCTTC | CASSNLSGSFSYNEQFF
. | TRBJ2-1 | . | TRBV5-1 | TGCGCCAGCAGAGGACAAGACAATGAGCAGTTCTTC | CASRGQDNEQFF
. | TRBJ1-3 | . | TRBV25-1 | TGTGCCAGCAGTGAATATTCAGTGTCTGGAAACACCATATATTTT | CASSEYSVSGNTIYF
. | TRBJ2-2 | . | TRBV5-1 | TGCGCCAGGAGGACAGAGACAGGCACCGGGGAGCTGTTTTTT | CARRTETGTGELFF
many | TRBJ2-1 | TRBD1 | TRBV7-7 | TGTGCCAGCAGCTCGACAGGGGGTTCATACAATGAGCAGTTCTTC | CASSSTGGSYNEQFF
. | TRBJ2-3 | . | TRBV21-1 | TGTGCCAGCAGCAAGTGGACTAAACACCTCACAGATACGCAGTATTTT | CASSKWTKHLTDTQYF
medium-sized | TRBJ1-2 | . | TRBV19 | TGTGCCAGTAGTATGACGCGCAGCGTTCACTATGGCTACACCTTC | CASSMTRSVHYGYTF
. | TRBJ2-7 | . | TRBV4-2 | TGTGCCAGCAGCCAAGAGGGAGGCTTCACCTCCTACGAGCAGTACTTC | CASSQEGGFTSYEQYF
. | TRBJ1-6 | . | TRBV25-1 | TGTGCCAGCAGGGATGGACAGTTTGATTCACCCCTCCACTTT | CASRDGQFDSPLHF
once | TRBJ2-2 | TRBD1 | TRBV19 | TGTGCCAGTGGGGACAGGGGACACGGGGAGCTGTTTTTT | CASGDRGHGELFF
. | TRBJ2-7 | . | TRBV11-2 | TGTGCCAGCAGCCCTATAGCATGGCGGGATCGGGACGAGCAGTACTTC | CASSPIAWRDRDEQYF
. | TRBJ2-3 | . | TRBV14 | TGTGCCAGCAGTCGGAGAGGTGCAGATACGCAGTATTTT | CASSRRGADTQYF
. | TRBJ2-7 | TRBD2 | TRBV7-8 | TGTGCCAGCAGCTTAACGGGGGGAACCTACGAGCAGTACTTC | CASSLTGGTYEQYF
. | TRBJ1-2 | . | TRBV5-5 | TGTGCCAGCAGCTTAACCCCCGGGAGCGGGTATGGCTACACCTTC | CASSLTPGSGYGYTF
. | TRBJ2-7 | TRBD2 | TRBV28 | TGTGCCAGCAGTTTAGGTTTTGGGGGTAGTAGCGGGATATACGAGCAGTACTTC | CASSLGFGGSSGIYEQYF
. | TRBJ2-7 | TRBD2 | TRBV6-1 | TGTGCCAGCAGTGAGGAGGCAGCGGGAGGGACCTATAGGACGCAGTACTTC | CASSEEAAGGTYRTQYF
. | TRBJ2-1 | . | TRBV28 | TGTGCCAGCAGTTCCGGCGACTCTCCTACCTACAATGAGCAGTTCTTC | CASSSGDSPTYNEQFF
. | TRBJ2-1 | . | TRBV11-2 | TGTGCCAGCAGCTTACTTTCGTCCTACAATGAGCAGTTCTTC | CASSLLSSYNEQFF
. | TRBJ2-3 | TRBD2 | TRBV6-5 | TGTGCCAGCAGTTACTCGGCTAGCGGGGGGGTGCGTACGCAGTATTTT | CASSYSASGGVRTQYF
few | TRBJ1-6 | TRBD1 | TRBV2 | TGTGCCAGCAGTATCGGACAGGGGCATTCACCCCTCCACTTT | CASSIGQGHSPLHF
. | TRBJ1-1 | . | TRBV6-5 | TGTGCCAGCAGTCGACAGAGAGACACTGAAGCTTTCTTT | CASSRQRDTEAFF
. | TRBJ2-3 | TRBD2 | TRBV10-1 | TGCGCCAGCAGTAGCAGCGGGGACACAGATACGCAGTATTTT | CASSSSGDTDTQYF
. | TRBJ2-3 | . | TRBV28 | TGTGCCAGCAGTCAACCCACAAAGGGGGGGTTGGAAGATACGCAGTATTTT | CASSQPTKGGLEDTQYF
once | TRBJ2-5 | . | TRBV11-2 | TGTGCCAGCAGCTTGGCAGACCAAGAGACCCAGTACTTC | CASSLADQETQYF
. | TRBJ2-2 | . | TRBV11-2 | TGTGCCAGCAGCTTAGACGGACTAATTTCGACCACCGGGGAGCTGTTTTTT | CASSLDGLISTTGELFF
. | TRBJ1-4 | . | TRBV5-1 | TGCGCCAGCAGCATGGAAGCGACGGCCGAGGAAAAACTGTTTTTT | CASSMEATAEEKLFF
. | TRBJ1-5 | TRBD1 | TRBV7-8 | TGTGCCAGCACCCAATTGACAGGGTACGGGCAGCCCCAGCATTTT | CASTQLTGYGQPQHF
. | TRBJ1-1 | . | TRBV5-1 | TGCGCCAGCAGATACGGAGAGTTCACTGAAGCTTTCTTT | CASRYGEFTEAFF
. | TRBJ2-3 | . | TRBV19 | TGTGCCAGTACCCTGACAGGCACAGATACGCAGTATTTT | CASTLTGTDTQYF
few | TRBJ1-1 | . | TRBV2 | TGTGCCAGCAGGACTAACACTGAAGCTTTCTTT | CASRTNTEAFF
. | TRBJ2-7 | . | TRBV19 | TGTGCCAGTAGTATCACAGGGACCGGGACCACGAAGCAGTACTTC | CASSITGTGTTKQYF
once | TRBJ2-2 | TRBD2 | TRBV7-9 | TGTGCCAGCAGCAAGAGTGGGACTAGCGGAAACACCGGGGAGCTGTTTTTT | CASSKSGTSGNTGELFF
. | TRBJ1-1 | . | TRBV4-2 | TGTGCCAGCAGCCAAGATCGCCGCGGGGGCTGGAACACTGAAGCTTTCTTT | CASSQDRRGGWNTEAFF
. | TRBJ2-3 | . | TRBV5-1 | TGCGCCAGCAGCTCCGGGTCACGGGGAGATACGCAGTATTTT | CASSSGSRGDTQYF
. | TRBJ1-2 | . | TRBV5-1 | TGCGCCAGCAGCCCCGTTGCGGGGAAGGGCTACACCTTC | CASSPVAGKGYTF
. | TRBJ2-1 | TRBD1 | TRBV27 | TGTGCCAGCAGTTCCGGACAGGGGGCTAATGAGCAGTTCTTC | CASSSGQGANEQFF
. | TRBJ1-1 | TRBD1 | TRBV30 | TGTGCCTGGAGCGGCGGCTTGGGACAGCTGAACACTGAAGCTTTCTTT | CAWSGGLGQLNTEAFF
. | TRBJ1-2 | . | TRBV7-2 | TGTGCCAGCAGCTTTGGCCAGGGCTGGGATGGCTACACCTTC | CASSFGQGWDGYTF
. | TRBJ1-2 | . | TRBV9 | TGTGCCAGCAGCGTCACAACGGAGTCGGATGGCTACACCTTC | CASSVTTESDGYTF
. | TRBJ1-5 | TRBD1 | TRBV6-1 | TGTGCCAGCAACGAACAGGGGGATCAGCCCCAGCATTTT | CASNEQGDQPQHF
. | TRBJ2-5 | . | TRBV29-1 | TGCAGCGTCCCGGACAGCCGAGACCAAGAGACCCAGTACTTC | CSVPDSRDQETQYF
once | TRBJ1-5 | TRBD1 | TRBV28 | TGTGCCAGCAGTTTGGGACAGGGTACGTATCAGCCCCAGCATTTT | CASSLGQGTYQPQHF
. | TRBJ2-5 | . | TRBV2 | TGTGCCAGCAGTGACAACAGGAAAGAGACCCAGTACTTC | CASSDNRKETQYF
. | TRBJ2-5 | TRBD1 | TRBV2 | TGTGCCAGCACCTGGACAGGAGAGACCCAGTACTTC | CASTWTGETQYF
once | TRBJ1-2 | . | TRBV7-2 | TGTGCCAGCAGCCCGGGGGGGACAAAATGGGGTGGCTACACCTTC | CASSPGGTKWGGYTF